This T cell receptor beta chain was documented in a study of blood T cell repertoires in COVID-19. Germline V gene sequence: CDR1 DFQATT, CDR2 SNEGSKA (reference sequence). This CDR3 is built from 11 residues. In the original processing: Nucleated cell counts were estimated from reference gene primer amplification. The table came from immunoSEQ multiplex PCR; TCRdb's copy has only in-frame clones and leaves some out. The V and J calls and clone size are taken from that table; D and trimming were inferred from the DNA. The sample consists of about 240,000 clones, approximately 82% of them appearing once.

The rearrangement links TRBV20-1 to TRBJ2-7, with TRBD2 identical over 12 bases. Sequencing was done on a sample of peripheral blood. This clonotype was obtained from a woman between 18 and 30 years old with acute or convalescent COVID-19. CDR3 in amino acids: CSALTSGSILV. CDR3 sequence (DNA): TGCAGTGCTTTGACTAGCGGGAGTATTTTGGTC.